Sequencing of this T cell receptor (beta chain) was carried out in a study of CD8+ T cells in alopecia areata. As for the study in general: Dosing with tofacitinib proceeded for 6 to 18 months, followed by 6 months off drug.

Treatment indicated: oral pan-JAK inhibitor, 5-10 mg twice daily. This CDR3 spans 14 amino acids. V lost 7 bases and J 1 base, leaving 14 bases between the germline ends. The germline gives CDR1 SGHTA, CDR2 FQGNSA. The sequencing template was cDNA reverse transcribed from extracted RNA. The method was immunoSEQ multiplex PCR; TCRdb's version includes in-frame clones alone and lacks a portion of them. The profile shows about 200,000 clones, roughly 64% of them singletons. The material was CD4+ T cells sorted from blood, obtained at week 24, from a patient treated with tofacitinib. The clonotype was recovered from a human donor with alopecia areata. The J gene is TRBJ2-7, the V gene TRBV7-2, with a weak D call TRBD1 (6 bases). The CDR3 DNA sequence: TGTGCCAGCACCAGACAGGACCTTTCCTACGAGCAGTACTTC. This encodes CASTRQDLSYEQYF.